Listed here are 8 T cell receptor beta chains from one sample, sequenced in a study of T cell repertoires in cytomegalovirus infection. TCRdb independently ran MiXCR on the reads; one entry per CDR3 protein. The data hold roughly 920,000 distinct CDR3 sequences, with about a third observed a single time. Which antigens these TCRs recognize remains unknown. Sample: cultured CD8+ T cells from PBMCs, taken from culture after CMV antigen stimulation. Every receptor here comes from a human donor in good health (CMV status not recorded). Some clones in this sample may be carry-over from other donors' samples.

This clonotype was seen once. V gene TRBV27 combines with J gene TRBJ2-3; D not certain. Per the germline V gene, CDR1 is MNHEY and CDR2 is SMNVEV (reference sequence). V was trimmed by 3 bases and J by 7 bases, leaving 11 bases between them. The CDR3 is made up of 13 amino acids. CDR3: CASSFIPPNTQYF. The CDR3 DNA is TGTGCCAGCAGTTTTATCCCTCCGAATACGCAGTATTTT.

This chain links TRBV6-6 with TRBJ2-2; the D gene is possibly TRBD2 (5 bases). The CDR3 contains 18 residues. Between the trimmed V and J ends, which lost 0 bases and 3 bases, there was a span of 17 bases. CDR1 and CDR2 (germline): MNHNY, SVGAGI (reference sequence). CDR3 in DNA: TGTGCCAGCAGTTACTCGAATGGATTGGAGGCGTACACCGGGGAGCTGTTTTTT. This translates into CASSYSNGLEAYTGELFF.

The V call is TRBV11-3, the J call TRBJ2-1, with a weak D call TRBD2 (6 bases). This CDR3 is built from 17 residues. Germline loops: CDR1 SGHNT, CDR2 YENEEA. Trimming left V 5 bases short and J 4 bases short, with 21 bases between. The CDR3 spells CASSTRGGGGLYNEQFF. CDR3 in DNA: TGTGCCAGCAGCACCCGGGGCGGCGGAGGGCTATACAATGAGCAGTTCTTC. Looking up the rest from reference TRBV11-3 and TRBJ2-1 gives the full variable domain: EAGVVQSPRYKIIEKKQPVAFWCNPISGHNTLYWYLQNLGQGPELLIRYENEEAVDDSQLPKDRFSAERLKGVDSTLKIQPAELGDSAVYLCASSTRGGGGLYNEQFFGPGTRLTVL.

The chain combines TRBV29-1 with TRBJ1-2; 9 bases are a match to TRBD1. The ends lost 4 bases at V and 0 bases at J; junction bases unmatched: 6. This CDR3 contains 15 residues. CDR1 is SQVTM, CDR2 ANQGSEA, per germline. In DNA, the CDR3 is TGCAGCGTTGGTGGGACAGGGAAACCTAACTATGGCTACACCTTC. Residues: CSVGGTGKPNYGYTF.

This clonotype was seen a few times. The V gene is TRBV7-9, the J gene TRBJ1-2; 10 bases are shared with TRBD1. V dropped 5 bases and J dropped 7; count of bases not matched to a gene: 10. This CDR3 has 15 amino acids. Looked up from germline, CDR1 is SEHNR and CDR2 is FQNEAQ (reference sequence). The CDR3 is CASSPPGQGTGGYTF. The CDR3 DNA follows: TGTGCCAGCAGCCCTCCGGGACAGGGGACGGGTGGCTACACCTTC. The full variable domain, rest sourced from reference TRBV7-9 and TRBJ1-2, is DTGVSQNPRHKITKRGQNVTFRCDPISEHNRLYWYRQTLGQGPEFLTYFQNEAQLEKSRLLSDRFSAERPKGSFSTLEIQRTEQGDSAMYLCASSPPGQGTGGYTFGSGTRLTVV.

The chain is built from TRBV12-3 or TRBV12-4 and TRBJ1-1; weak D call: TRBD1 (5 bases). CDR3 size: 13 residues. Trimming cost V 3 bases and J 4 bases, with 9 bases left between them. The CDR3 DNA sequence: TGTGCCAGCAGTTTCAGGCAGGGCACTGAAGCTTTCTTT. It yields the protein CASSFRQGTEAFF.

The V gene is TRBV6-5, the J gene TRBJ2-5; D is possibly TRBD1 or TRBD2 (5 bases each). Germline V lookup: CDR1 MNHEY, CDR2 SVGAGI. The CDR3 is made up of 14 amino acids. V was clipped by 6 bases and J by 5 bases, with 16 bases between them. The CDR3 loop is CASSYFGGEETQYF. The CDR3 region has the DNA TGTGCCAGCAGCTATTTTGGGGGAGAGGAGACCCAGTACTTC.

The CDR3 nucleotides are TGTGCCAGCAGTTTTAGTATCGCGTCTACCTACGAGCAGTACTTC. It encodes CASSFSIASTYEQYF. V and J are TRBV27 and TRBJ2-7, with no clear D. This CDR3 contains 15 residues. Germline V gives CDR1 MNHEY, CDR2 SMNVEV (reference sequence). Trimming left V 3 bases short and J 2 bases short, with 14 bases between.